This T cell receptor (beta chain) was sequenced during a study of blood T cell repertoires in COVID-19. Whole-study context: Acute-phase and convalescent COVID-19 samples originated in the United States, Italy and Spain.

Assignment of participants to cohorts was predicated upon participant-reported clinical history. Cohort 3 donors counted as recovered after two negative PCRs, clearance, or resolved symptoms. Methods used by the authors: Using reference gene primer amplification, nucleated cell counts were estimated. Measured with immunoSEQ multiplex PCR; TCRdb has only the in-frame clones, and not every one. V and J calls and clone size are those listed in that table; D and trimming were worked out from the DNA. The sample carries about 220,000 clones, 65% to 85% recorded once. The germline gives CDR1 SNHLY, CDR2 FYNNEI. V lost 6 bases and J 1 base, leaving 6 bases between the germline ends. This CDR3 has 12 residues.

The chain couples TRBV2 to TRBJ1-1; TRBD1 is a possible D gene (5 bases). The receptor was derived from a woman in her forties who had recovered from COVID-19. The sample consisted of PBMCs or T cells enriched from blood (not recorded which). The CDR3 loop reads CASRDRNTEAFF. CDR3 nucleotides: TGTGCCAGCAGAGACAGGAACACTGAAGCTTTCTTT.